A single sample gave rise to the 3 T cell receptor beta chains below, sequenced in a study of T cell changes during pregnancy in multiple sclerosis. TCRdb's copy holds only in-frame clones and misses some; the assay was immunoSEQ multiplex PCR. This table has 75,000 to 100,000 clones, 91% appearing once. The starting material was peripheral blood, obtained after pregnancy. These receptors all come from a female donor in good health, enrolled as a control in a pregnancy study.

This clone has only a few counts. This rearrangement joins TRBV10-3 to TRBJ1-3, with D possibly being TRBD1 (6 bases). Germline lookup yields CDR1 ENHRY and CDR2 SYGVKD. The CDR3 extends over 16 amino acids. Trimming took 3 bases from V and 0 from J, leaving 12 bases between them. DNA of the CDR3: TGTGCCATCAGTGATCCCGGACAGATCTCTGGAAACACCATATATTTT. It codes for CAISDPGQISGNTIYF.

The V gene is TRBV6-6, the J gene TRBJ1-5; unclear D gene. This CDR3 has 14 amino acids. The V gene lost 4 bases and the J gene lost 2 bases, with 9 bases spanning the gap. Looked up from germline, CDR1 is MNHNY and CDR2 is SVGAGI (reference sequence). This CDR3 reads CASSWTGGNQPQHF. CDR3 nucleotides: TGTGCCAGCAGTTGGACTGGAGGCAATCAGCCCCAGCATTTT.

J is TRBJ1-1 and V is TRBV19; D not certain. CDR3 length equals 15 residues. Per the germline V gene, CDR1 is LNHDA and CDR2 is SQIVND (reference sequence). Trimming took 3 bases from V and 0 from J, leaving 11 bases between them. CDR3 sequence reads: CASSISWQMNTEAFF. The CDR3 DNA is TGTGCCAGTAGTATTAGCTGGCAGATGAACACTGAAGCTTTCTTT.